This T cell receptor beta chain was identified during a study of PD-1 blockade in classical Hodgkin lymphoma. Notes on the study in general: Significantly greater TCR diversity emerged by C4D1 in CD4+ cells but not CD8+ cells.

Sample time point: cycle 4 day 1 (C4D1), after less than 7 weeks of nivolumab. All patients relapsed after autologous stem cell transplantation, and brentuximab vedotin exposure varied. Libraries were prepared by immunoSEQ multiplex PCR; TCRdb keeps only in-frame clonotypes and omits some of them. The sample lists fewer than 100,000 clones; roughly 91% were seen once. In the case of this clone: Its matching antigen is unknown.

This CDR3 contains 15 residues. Germline V gene sequence: CDR1 MNHEY, CDR2 SMNVEV (reference sequence). V was pared by 4 bases and J by 3 bases, with 16 bases between. This receptor was identified in a human donor with classical Hodgkin lymphoma. The J gene is TRBJ2-7, the V gene TRBV27, with a tentative D call TRBD1 (5 bases). Sequences were derived from peripheral blood mononuclear cells (PBMCs), sampled before the fourth cycle of nivolumab. The CDR3 region is CASSSQGSPIYEQYF. Written as DNA, the CDR3 is TGTGCCAGCAGTTCGCAGGGTAGTCCGATCTACGAGCAGTACTTC.